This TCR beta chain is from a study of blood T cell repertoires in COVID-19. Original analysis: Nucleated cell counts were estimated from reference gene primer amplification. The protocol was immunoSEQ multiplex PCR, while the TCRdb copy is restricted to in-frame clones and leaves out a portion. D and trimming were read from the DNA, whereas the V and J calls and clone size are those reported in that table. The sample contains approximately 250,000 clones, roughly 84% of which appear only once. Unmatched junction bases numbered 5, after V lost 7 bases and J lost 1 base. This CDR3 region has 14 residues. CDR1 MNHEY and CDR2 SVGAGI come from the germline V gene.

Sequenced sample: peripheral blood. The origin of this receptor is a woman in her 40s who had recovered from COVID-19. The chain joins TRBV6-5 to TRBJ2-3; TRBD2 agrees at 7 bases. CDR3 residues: CASNGGIRTDTQYF. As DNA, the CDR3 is TGTGCCAGCAACGGGGGGATCCGCACAGATACGCAGTATTTT.